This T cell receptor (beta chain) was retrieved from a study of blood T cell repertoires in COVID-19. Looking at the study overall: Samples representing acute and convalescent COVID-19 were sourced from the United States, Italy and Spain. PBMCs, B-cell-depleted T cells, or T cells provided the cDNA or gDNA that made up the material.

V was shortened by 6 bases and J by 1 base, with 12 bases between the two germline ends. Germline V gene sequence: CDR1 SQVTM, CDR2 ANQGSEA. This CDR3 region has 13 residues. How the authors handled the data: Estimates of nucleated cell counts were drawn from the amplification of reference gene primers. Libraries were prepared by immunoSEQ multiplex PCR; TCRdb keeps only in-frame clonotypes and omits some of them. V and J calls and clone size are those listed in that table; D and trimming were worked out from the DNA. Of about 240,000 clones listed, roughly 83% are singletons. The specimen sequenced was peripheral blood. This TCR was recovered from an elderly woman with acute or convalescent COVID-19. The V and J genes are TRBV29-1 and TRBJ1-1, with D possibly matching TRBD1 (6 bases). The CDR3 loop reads CSVAPQGNTEAFF. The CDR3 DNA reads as TGCAGCGTCGCCCCACAGGGGAACACTGAAGCTTTCTTT.